The 10 T cell receptor beta chains below come from one sample, sequenced in a study of T cells in Graves' hyperthyroidism and ophthalmopathy. Amplification yielded TCR beta CDR3 regions, with RNA transcripts as the source. First-round RT-PCR with HTBI primers amplified the TCR CDR3 region. TCRdb processed the multiplex PCR reads anew with MiXCR; each CDR3 protein has one entry. The table records approximately 610,000 distinct CDR3 sequences, about 14% of them present only once. Material: blood. Receptors originate from a middle-aged woman with Graves' ophthalmopathy.

This clonotype was seen ten or more times. The chain joins TRBV11-1 to TRBJ1-5; TRBD1 agrees at 9 bases. Per the germline V gene, CDR1 is SGHAT and CDR2 is FQDESV (reference sequence). The V and J ends lost 5 bases and 7 bases, in that order; junction bases with no gene match: 12. This CDR3 region has 16 residues. The CDR3 DNA reads as TGTGCCAGCAGCCCAGAGACAGGGGGGGGAGGGCAGCCCCAGCATTTT. This encodes CASSPETGGGGQPQHF.

This clonotype was seen a few times. The V call is TRBV11-3, the J call TRBJ2-7; D gene uncertain. V was pared by 4 bases and J by 2 bases, with 12 bases between. The CDR3 extends over 14 amino acids. CDR1 and CDR2 from the germline V gene are SGHNT and YENEEA. The CDR3 loop is CASSSRVAPYEQYF. CDR3 in DNA: TGTGCCAGCAGCTCTCGGGTAGCACCCTACGAGCAGTACTTC.

This clonotype showed up many times. The rearrangement uses TRBV10-2 and TRBJ1-3, with D tentatively TRBD1 (6 bases). Germline CDR1 WSHSY, CDR2 SAAADI. V lost 2 bases, J lost 0 bases, and 11 bases lay in between. This CDR3 contains 16 residues. CDR3 coding DNA: TGCGCCAGCAGTGAGATACAGGGCCACTCTGGAAACACCATATATTTT. Its translation is CASSEIQGHSGNTIYF.

There are a few counts of this clonotype. Written as DNA, the CDR3 is TGCGCCAGCAGCCTCGAGGCGAGCGGGAGGGGGGAGACCCAGTACTTC. It yields the protein CASSLEASGRGETQYF. V is TRBV4-3 and J is TRBJ2-5; 10 bases are a match to TRBD2. This CDR3 is 16 amino acids long. The germline V gene encodes CDR1 LGHNA and CDR2 YSLEER. After removal of 4 bases from V and 5 bases from J, the junction contained 10 bases not matched to a gene.

This clonotype was seen many times. The J gene is TRBJ1-5, the V gene TRBV4-2; unclear D gene. CDR1 LGHNA and CDR2 YNFKEQ come from the germline V gene. The CDR3 runs to 16 residues. The ends were cut back, 1 base at V and 1 base at J, with 11 bases in the middle. The CDR3 DNA follows: TGTGCCAGCAGCCAAGGGCCTCGGGAGAGCAATCAGCCCCAGCATTTT. Protein: CASSQGPRESNQPQHF.

This clonotype came up many times. J is TRBJ1-2 and V is TRBV11-2, with a possible D match to TRBD1 (5 bases). The CDR3 runs 16 residues. V was cut by 5 bases and J by 6 bases, with 22 bases left in between. The germline CDR1 and CDR2 sequences are SGHAT and FQNNGV. The CDR3 region has the DNA TGTGCCAGCAGCCTAGGGAACAATCCAGGGATTCATGGCTACACCTTC. This gives the protein CASSLGNNPGIHGYTF.

A word on this clonotype: A read error is likely, as this CDR3 ends without the conserved phenylalanine or tryptophan. V is TRBV27 and J is TRBJ2-7, with TRBD1 identical over 10 bases. J lost 0 bases, V lost 8 bases, and 1 base had no gene match. The CDR3 totals 13 residues. Germline CDR1 and CDR2: MNHEY and SMNVEV (reference sequence). In DNA form, the CDR3 reads TGTGCCAGCTGGACAGGGGGCTCCTACGAGCAGTACCTC. Amino acid sequence: CASWTGGSYEQYL.

Many counts were recorded for this clonotype. The chain is built from TRBV10-3 and TRBJ2-2, with TRBD1 as a possible D gene (6 bases). This CDR3 contains 14 residues. The V gene's germline CDR1 is ENHRY and CDR2 SYGVKD. The V end was cut by 8 bases, the J end by 0 bases, with 10 bases between. The CDR3 nucleotides are TGTGCCATCCAGGACAGCTCGAACACCGGGGAGCTGTTTTTT. This encodes CAIQDSSNTGELFF.

This clonotype came up many times. The chain employs TRBV10-3 and TRBJ2-7; TRBD1 aligns across 7 bases. This CDR3 is 11 amino acids long. V gave up 6 bases and J gave up 11 bases; unmatched junction bases: 7. CDR1 is ENHRY and CDR2 is SYGVKD in the germline V gene. The CDR3 sequence is CAIRDRVDEYF. CDR3 sequence (DNA): TGTGCCATCAGAGACAGGGTGGACGAGTACTTC.

This clonotype was counted at least ten times. The chain couples TRBV24-1 to TRBJ2-5; D unresolved. This CDR3 contains 13 residues. V lost 5 bases, J lost 4 bases, and 10 bases lay in between. Per germline, CDR1 KGHDR and CDR2 SFDVKD. CDR3 loop: CATSVRGRETQYF. The CDR3 DNA reads TGTGCCACCAGTGTGCGCGGTAGAGAGACCCAGTACTTC.